The 19 T cell receptor beta chains below were found in one sample sequenced in a study of control samples from healthy donors and cancer patients. The table came from immunoSEQ multiplex PCR; TCRdb's copy has only in-frame clones and leaves some out. Altogether some 95,000 clones are present, 88% being singletons, with the ten largest covering less than 15%. The material sequenced was blood. The receptors were sampled from a man in his thirties or forties in good health.

J is TRBJ2-1 and V is TRBV5-1; D may match TRBD1 or TRBD2 (5 bases each). This CDR3 is 17 amino acids long. CDR1 is SGHRS and CDR2 is YFSETQ in the germline V gene. The germline V and J ends were trimmed by 4 bases and 6 bases, with 23 bases remaining between them. The CDR3 sequence is CASSGALFHDGINEQFF. CDR3 coding DNA: TGCGCCAGCAGCGGGGCCCTTTTTCACGACGGGATCAATGAGCAGTTCTTC.

This clone has only one observation. The rearrangement joins TRBV5-1 to TRBJ2-3; the D call may be TRBD1 or TRBD2 (7 bases each). The CDR3 covers 15 residues. Per germline, CDR1 SGHRS and CDR2 YFSETQ. Deletions cut 4 bases from V and 6 bases from J, with 18 bases between. The CDR3 region has the DNA TGCGCCAGCAGCCGGGGACAGTTAGCGGGCGATACGCAGTATTTT. Protein product: CASSRGQLAGDTQYF.

The rearrangement joins TRBV29-1 to TRBJ2-2; D is perhaps TRBD1 (5 bases). Germline assignment: CDR1 SQVTM and CDR2 ANQGSEA. V was clipped by 3 bases and J by 3 bases, with 8 bases between them. The CDR3 covers 13 residues. CDR3 in amino acids: CSVEGLYTGELFF. For the CDR3, the DNA is TGCAGCGTTGAGGGGCTCTACACCGGGGAGCTGTTTTTT.

The V call is TRBV7-3, the J call TRBJ1-5; D is ambiguous. Between the trimmed V and J ends, which lost 2 bases and 7 bases, there was a span of 9 bases. This CDR3 is 13 amino acids long. Germline V gene lookup returns CDR1 SGHTA and CDR2 FQGTGA. The DNA for the CDR3 is TGTGCCAGCAGCTTATCCCCCGGCCAGCCCCAGCATTTT. Its protein product is CASSLSPGQPQHF.

The rearrangement joins TRBV9 to TRBJ2-2; perhaps TRBD2 as D (6 bases). Germline loops: CDR1 SGDLS, CDR2 YYNGEE. This CDR3 has 17 amino acids. The V and J ends lost 0 bases and 4 bases respectively, with 16 bases between them. As DNA, the CDR3 is TGTGCCAGCAGCGTAGAGGACGGGAGAACGGTCACCGGGGAGCTGTTTTTT. As protein: CASSVEDGRTVTGELFF.

The chain joins TRBV5-1 to TRBJ2-5; the D call may be TRBD1 or TRBD2 (5 bases each). The CDR3 spans 15 residues. Germline V gene data show CDR1 as SGHRS and CDR2 as YFSETQ. V lost 5 bases and J lost 5, with 19 bases in between. The CDR3 DNA is TGCGCCAGCAGTAGAGGGACGGCAGCAGGGGAGACCCAGTACTTC. Encoded protein: CASSRGTAAGETQYF.

This chain joins TRBV4-1 and TRBJ2-7; D is possibly TRBD2 (6 bases). Germline loops: CDR1 MGHRA, CDR2 YSYEKL. V shed 0 bases and J shed 6 bases, with 12 bases lying between them. This CDR3 is 14 amino acids long. CDR3 sequence (DNA): TGCGCCAGCAGCCAAGATGGGGTGGAGGGCGAGCAGTACTTC. The encoded protein is CASSQDGVEGEQYF.

This rearrangement joins TRBV30 to TRBJ2-5, with D perhaps TRBD2 (6 bases). Germline V gene sequence: CDR1 GTSNPN, CDR2 SVGIG (reference sequence). The CDR3 spans 15 residues. Trimming pared 2 bases from V and 2 bases from J, leaving 15 bases between. The CDR3 DNA sequence: TGTGCCTGGAGTCTGACTAGTAGTAGTCAAGAGACCCAGTACTTC. It translates to CAWSLTSSSQETQYF.

This chain uses TRBV2 with TRBJ2-3; D may correspond to TRBD1 or TRBD2 (5 bases each). Germline CDR1 reads SNHLY; CDR2 reads FYNNEI. The V gene lost 7 bases and the J gene lost 0 bases, with 11 bases spanning the gap. CDR3 length: 14 residues. CDR3 protein: CASNRGASTDTQYF. The CDR3 DNA reads as TGTGCCAGCAATCGGGGCGCTAGCACAGATACGCAGTATTTT.

The chain employs TRBV11-3 and TRBJ1-1; D is unclear. From germline, CDR1 is SGHNT and CDR2 YENEEA. Trimming cost V 8 bases and J 6 bases, with 13 bases left between them. The CDR3 loop spans 12 amino acids. CDR3 amino acids: CASREDSAEAFF. CDR3 nucleotide sequence: TGTGCCAGCCGCGAAGACTCCGCTGAAGCTTTCTTT.

This sequence joins TRBV2 and TRBJ2-7; weak D call: TRBD1 (6 bases). Per the germline V gene, CDR1 is SNHLY and CDR2 is FYNNEI. There are 11 residues in the CDR3. V lost 11 bases to trimming and J lost 4 bases, with 12 bases between them. In nucleotides, the CDR3 is TGTGCCGGCTCAGGACAGTACGAGCAGTACTTC. Its translation: CAGSGQYEQYF. Drawing the rest from reference TRBV2 and TRBJ2-7, the complete variable domain is EPEVTQTPSHQVTQMGQEVILRCVPISNHLYFYWYRQILGQKVEFLVSFYNNEISEKSEIFDDQFSVERPDGSNFTLKIRSTKLEDSAMYFCAGSGQYEQYFGPGTRLTVT.

The DNA of the CDR3 is TGTGCCAGCCAGGGGGGAGACACGCCCTACAATGAGCAGTTCTTC. It translates to CASQGGDTPYNEQFF. This chain connects TRBV5-4 to TRBJ2-1, with TRBD1 as a possible D gene (7 bases). The V gene lost 7 bases and the J gene lost 2 bases, with 16 bases spanning the gap. The CDR3 contains 15 residues. CDR1 is SGHNT and CDR2 is YYREEE in the germline V gene (reference sequence).

The gene calls are TRBV5-4 and TRBJ2-1; D is possibly TRBD2 (6 bases). V dropped 4 bases and J dropped 2 bases, with 13 bases sitting between them. CDR1 and CDR2 from the germline V gene are SGHNT and YYREEE (reference sequence). The CDR3 contains 15 residues. In DNA form, the CDR3 reads TGTGCCAGCAGCCCGGGCGGGGAAGCCTACAATGAGCAGTTCTTC. Translated: CASSPGGEAYNEQFF.

V is TRBV6-2 or TRBV6-3 and J is TRBJ1-1, with D unclear. CDR1 MNHEY and CDR2 SVGEGT come from the germline V gene. The CDR3 extends over 13 amino acids. V was trimmed by 2 bases and J by 0 bases, leaving 4 bases between them. CDR3 DNA: TGTGCCAGCAGTTACACCTTGAACACTGAAGCTTTCTTT. As protein: CASSYTLNTEAFF.

The chain carries TRBV2 and TRBJ1-2; possibly TRBD1 for D (6 bases). This CDR3 spans 13 amino acids. V was pared by 5 bases and J by 7 bases, with 14 bases between. Germline V gene data show CDR1 as SNHLY and CDR2 as FYNNEI. The DNA of the CDR3 is TGTGCCAGCAGTATTTGGGGGGGGGCTGGCTACACCTTC. This codes for CASSIWGGAGYTF.

The chain uses TRBV28 and TRBJ2-5, with D perhaps assigned TRBD1 or TRBD2 (6 bases each). The V and J ends lost 10 bases and 2 bases respectively, with 17 bases between them. The CDR3 totals 14 residues. Looked up from germline, CDR1 is MDHEN and CDR2 is SYDVKM. CDR3 residues: CATGVGGRQETQYF. CDR3 DNA sequence: TGTGCCACCGGAGTAGGGGGGCGGCAAGAGACCCAGTACTTC.

The chain couples TRBV11-2 to TRBJ2-7; D possibly matches TRBD1 or TRBD2 (6 bases each). The V gene lost 7 bases and the J gene lost 3 bases, with 16 bases spanning the gap. The V gene's germline CDR1 is SGHAT and CDR2 FQNNGV. The CDR3 has 14 amino acids. Here the CDR3 reads CASMGRGLLYEQYF. CDR3 coding DNA: TGTGCCAGCATGGGTCGGGGGCTTCTCTACGAGCAGTACTTC.

The rearrangement uses TRBV3-1 (or the pseudogene TRBV3-2) and TRBJ1-2; possible D gene TRBD1, 5 bases. The V gene lost 5 bases and the J gene lost 7 bases, with 14 bases spanning the gap. Germline loops: CDR1 LGHDT, CDR2 YNNKEL (reference sequence). The CDR3 is 13 amino acids. CDR3 in DNA: TGTGCCAGCAGCACGGAGGGGAATGGTGGCTACACCTTC. Translation gives CASSTEGNGGYTF.

The CDR3 coding sequence is TGTGCCAGCAGCTCCATGACTCAAAAGGGCGCAGATACGCAGTATTTT. Translated, it gives CASSSMTQKGADTQYF. V is TRBV11-2 and J is TRBJ2-3; D call uncertain. Germline-derived CDR1 and CDR2 are SGHAT and FQNNGV. V was trimmed by 4 bases and J by 4 bases, leaving 18 bases between them. The CDR3 is 16 residues long.